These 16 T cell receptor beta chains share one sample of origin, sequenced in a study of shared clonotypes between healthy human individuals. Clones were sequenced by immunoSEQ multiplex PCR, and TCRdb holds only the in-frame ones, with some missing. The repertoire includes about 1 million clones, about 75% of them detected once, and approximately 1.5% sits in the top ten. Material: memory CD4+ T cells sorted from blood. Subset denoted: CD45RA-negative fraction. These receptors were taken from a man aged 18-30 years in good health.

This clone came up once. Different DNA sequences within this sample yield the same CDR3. CDR3: CASSPATGTYEQYF. CDR3 bases: TGTGCCAGCTCACCCGCGACAGGCACCTACGAGCAGTACTTC. The V call is TRBV18, the J call TRBJ2-7, with D tentatively TRBD1 (6 bases). CDR3 length: 14 residues. Germline CDR1 is KGHSH and CDR2 is LQKENI. V lost 3 bases, J lost 2 bases, and 11 bases lay in between.

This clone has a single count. The CDR3 bases are TGCGCCAGCAGTGAGTCCACCCGGGACAGGGCAGATCACAACTCCTACGAGCAGTACTTC. Its translation is CASSESTRDRADHNSYEQYF. The rearrangement uses TRBV10-2 and TRBJ2-7, with 9 positions matching TRBD1. Germline assignment: CDR1 WSHSY and CDR2 SAAADI. Trimming cost V 0 bases and J 0 bases; bases outside gene matches: 15. This CDR3 contains 20 residues.

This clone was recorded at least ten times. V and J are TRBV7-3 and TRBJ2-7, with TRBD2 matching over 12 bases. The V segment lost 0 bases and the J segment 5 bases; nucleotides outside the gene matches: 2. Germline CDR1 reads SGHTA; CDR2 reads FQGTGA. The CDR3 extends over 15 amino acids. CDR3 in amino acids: CASSLTSSGGDEQYF. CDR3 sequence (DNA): TGTGCCAGCAGCTTAACGTCTAGCGGGGGGGACGAGCAGTACTTC. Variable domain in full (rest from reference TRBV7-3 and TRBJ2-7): GAGVSQTPSNKVTEKGKYVELRCDPISGHTALYWYRQSLGQGPEFLIYFQGTGAADDSGLPNDRFFAVRPEGSVSTLKIQRTERGDSAVYLCASSLTSSGGDEQYFGPGTRLTVT.

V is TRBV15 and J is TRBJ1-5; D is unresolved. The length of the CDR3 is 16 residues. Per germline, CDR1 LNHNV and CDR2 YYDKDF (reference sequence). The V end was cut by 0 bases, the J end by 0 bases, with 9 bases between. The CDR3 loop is CATSRESRASNQPQHF. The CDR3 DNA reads TGTGCCACCAGCAGAGAAAGTAGGGCTAGCAATCAGCCCCAGCATTTT.

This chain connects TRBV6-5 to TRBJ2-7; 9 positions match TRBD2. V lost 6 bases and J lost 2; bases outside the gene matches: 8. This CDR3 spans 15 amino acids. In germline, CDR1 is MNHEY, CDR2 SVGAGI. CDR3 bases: TGTGCCAGCAGAGGTAGCGGGAGAGCCCCCTACGAGCAGTACTTC. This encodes CASRGSGRAPYEQYF.

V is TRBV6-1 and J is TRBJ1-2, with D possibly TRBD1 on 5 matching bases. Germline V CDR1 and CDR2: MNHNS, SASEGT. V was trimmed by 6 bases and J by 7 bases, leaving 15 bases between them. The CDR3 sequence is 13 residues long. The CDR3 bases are TGTGCCAGCAGGGGACCCAGCGATGGTGGCTACACCTTC. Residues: CASRGPSDGGYTF.

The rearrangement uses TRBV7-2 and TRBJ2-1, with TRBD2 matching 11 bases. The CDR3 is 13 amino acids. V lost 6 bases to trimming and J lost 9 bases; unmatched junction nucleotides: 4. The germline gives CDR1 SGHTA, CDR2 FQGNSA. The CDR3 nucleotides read TGTGCCAGCAGACTAGCGGGAGTGTTTGAGCAGTTCTTC. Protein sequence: CASRLAGVFEQFF.

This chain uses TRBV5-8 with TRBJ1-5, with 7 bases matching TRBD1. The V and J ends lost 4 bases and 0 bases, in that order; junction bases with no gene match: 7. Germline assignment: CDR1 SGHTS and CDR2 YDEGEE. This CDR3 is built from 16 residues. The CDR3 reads CASSEGQFYSNQPQHF. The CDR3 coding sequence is TGTGCCAGCAGCGAGGGACAGTTCTATAGCAATCAGCCCCAGCATTTT. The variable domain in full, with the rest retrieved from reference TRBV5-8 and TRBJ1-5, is EAGVTQSPTHLIKTRGQQATLRCSPISGHTSVYWYQQALGLGLQFLLWYDEGEERNRGNFPPRFSGRQFPNYSSELNVNALELEDSALYLCASSEGQFYSNQPQHFGDGTRLSIL.

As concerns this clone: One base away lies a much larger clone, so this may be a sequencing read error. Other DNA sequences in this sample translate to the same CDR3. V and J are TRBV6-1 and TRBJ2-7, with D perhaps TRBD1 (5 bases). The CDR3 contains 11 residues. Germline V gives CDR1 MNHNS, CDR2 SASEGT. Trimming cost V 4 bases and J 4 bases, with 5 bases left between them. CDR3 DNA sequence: TGTGCCAGCAGTGCAGGGTACGAGCAGTACTTC. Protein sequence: CASSAGYEQYF.

The CDR3 bases are TGTGCCAGCAGTTCTATCAGGGGTTTGGGATCCTACGAGCAGTACTTC. It translates to CASSSIRGLGSYEQYF. The chain has TRBV7-8 and TRBJ2-7, with a possible D match to TRBD1 (6 bases). The CDR3 loop spans 16 amino acids. Germline V CDR1 and CDR2: SGHVS, FQNEAQ. Trimming removed 6 bases at V and 1 base at J, with 19 bases between.

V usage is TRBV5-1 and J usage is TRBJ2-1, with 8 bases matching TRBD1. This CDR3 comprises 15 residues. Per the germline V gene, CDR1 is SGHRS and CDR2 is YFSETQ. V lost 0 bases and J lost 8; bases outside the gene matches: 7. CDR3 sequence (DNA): TGCGCCAGCAGCTTGGAAGGACAGGGTCTGGATGAGCAGTTCTTC. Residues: CASSLEGQGLDEQFF.

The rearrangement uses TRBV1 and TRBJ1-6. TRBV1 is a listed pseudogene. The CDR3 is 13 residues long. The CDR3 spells CTSSEDRNSPLHF. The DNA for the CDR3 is TGCACCAGCAGCGAAGACCGTAATTCACCCCTCCACTTT.

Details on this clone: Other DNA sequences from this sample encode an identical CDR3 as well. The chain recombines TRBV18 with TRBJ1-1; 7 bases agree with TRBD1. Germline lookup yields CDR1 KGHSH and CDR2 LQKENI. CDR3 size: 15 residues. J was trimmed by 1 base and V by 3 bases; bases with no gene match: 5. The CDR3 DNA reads TGTGCCAGCTCACCCGGGGGACAGAAGAACACTGAAGCTTTCTTT. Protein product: CASSPGGQKNTEAFF.

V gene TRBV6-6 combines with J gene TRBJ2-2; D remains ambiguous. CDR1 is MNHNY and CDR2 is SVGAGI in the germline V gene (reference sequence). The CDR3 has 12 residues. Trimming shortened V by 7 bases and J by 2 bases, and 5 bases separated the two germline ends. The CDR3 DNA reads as TGTGCCAGCACCAAAAACACCGGGGAGCTGTTTTTT. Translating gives CASTKNTGELFF.

In DNA form, the CDR3 reads TGTGCCAGCAGCTTGGCGTGGACAGATCAGCCCCAGCATTTT. This sequence encodes CASSLAWTDQPQHF. V is TRBV5-5 and J is TRBJ1-5, with D tentatively TRBD1 (6 bases). This CDR3 is 14 amino acids long. Trimming cost V 0 bases and J 5 bases, with 9 bases left between them. From germline, CDR1 is SGHKS and CDR2 YYEKEE (reference sequence).

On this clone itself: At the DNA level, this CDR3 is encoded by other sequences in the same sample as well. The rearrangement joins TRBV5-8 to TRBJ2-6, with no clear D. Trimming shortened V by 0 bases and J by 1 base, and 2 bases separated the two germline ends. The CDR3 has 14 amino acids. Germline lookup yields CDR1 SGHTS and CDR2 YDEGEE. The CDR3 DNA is TGTGCCAGCAGCTTGGGTTCTGGGGCCAACGTCCTGACTTTC. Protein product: CASSLGSGANVLTF.